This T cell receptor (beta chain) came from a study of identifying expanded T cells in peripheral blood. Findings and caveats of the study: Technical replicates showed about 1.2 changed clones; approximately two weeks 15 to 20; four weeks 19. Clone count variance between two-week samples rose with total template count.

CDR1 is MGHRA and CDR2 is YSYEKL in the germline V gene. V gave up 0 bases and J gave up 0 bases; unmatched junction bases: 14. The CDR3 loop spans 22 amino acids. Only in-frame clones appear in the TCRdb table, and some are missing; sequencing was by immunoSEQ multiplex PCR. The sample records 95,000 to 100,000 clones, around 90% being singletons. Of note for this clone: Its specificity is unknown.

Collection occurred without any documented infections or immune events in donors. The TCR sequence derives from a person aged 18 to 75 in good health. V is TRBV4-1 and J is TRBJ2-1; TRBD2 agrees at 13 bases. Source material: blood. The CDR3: CASSQERTRLAGGPSSYNEQFF. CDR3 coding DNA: TGCGCCAGCAGCCAAGAAAGAACCAGACTAGCGGGGGGCCCTAGCTCCTACAATGAGCAGTTCTTC.